What follows are 22 T cell receptor beta chains derived from one specimen sequenced in a study of blood T cell repertoires in COVID-19. The table came from immunoSEQ multiplex PCR; TCRdb's copy has only in-frame clones and leaves some out. The sample has 98,000 or so clones, less than 75% seen once. The sample comprised peripheral blood. The receptor source for this set is a woman in her thirties or forties with acute or convalescent COVID-19.

This clone was seen a handful of times. The V and J genes are TRBV5-6 and TRBJ1-2; 8 nucleotides match TRBD1. CDR1 and CDR2 from the germline V gene are SGHDT and YYEEEE. V was clipped by 0 bases and J by 0 bases; unmatched bases: 7. This CDR3 region has 17 residues. CDR3 protein: CASSLEAGGRTNYGYTF. CDR3 bases: TGTGCCAGCAGCTTGGAGGCAGGGGGCCGGACTAACTATGGCTACACCTTC.

With regard to this clone: A read error may account for a junction end that differs from germline. The rearrangement uses TRBV2 and TRBJ2-5, with D maybe TRBD2 (5 bases). This CDR3 spans 14 amino acids. In germline, CDR1 is SNHLY, CDR2 FYNNEI. Here the CDR3 reads CASCDSEYQETQYF. DNA for the CDR3: TGTGCCAGCTGTGATAGCGAGTACCAAGAGACCCAGTACTTC.

CDR3 in DNA: TGTGCCATCAGTGCGGGGAACCAGCCCCAGCATTTT. This codes for CAISAGNQPQHF. The chain uses TRBV10-3 and TRBJ1-5, with unresolved D. Looked up from germline, CDR1 is ENHRY and CDR2 is SYGVKD. This CDR3 has 12 residues. Trimming left V 4 bases short and J 7 bases short, with 8 bases between.

The chain is built from TRBV10-3 and TRBJ2-1; maybe TRBD1 (6 bases). The CDR3 spans 13 residues. Germline V gene data show CDR1 as ENHRY and CDR2 as SYGVKD. V was clipped by 10 bases and J by 7 bases, with 17 bases between them. CDR3 sequence reads: CATGVENLNEQFF. CDR3 sequence (DNA): TGTGCCACAGGGGTCGAGAATTTGAATGAGCAGTTCTTC.

The chain recombines TRBV3-1 (or the pseudogene TRBV3-2) with TRBJ1-1, with a tentative D call TRBD1 (5 bases). The CDR3 runs to 14 residues. The V gene lost 6 bases and the J gene lost 7 bases, with 18 bases spanning the gap. CDR1 is LGHDT, CDR2 YNNKEL, per germline (reference sequence). The CDR3 reads CASSYAGGDGEAFF. The DNA of the CDR3 is TGTGCCAGCAGTTACGCGGGGGGAGACGGTGAAGCTTTCTTT.

The genes are TRBV27 and TRBJ2-7; 7 bases agree with TRBD1. The CDR3 contains 14 residues. From germline, CDR1 is MNHEY and CDR2 SMNVEV (reference sequence). V shed 5 bases, J shed 3 bases, and the junction held 7 bases outside the gene matches. The CDR3 loop is CASSRLDRSYEQYF. CDR3 in DNA: TGTGCCAGCAGTCGACTGGACAGGAGCTACGAGCAGTACTTC.

This clone was found once. The V and J genes are TRBV3-1 (or the pseudogene TRBV3-2) and TRBJ1-4; D is possibly TRBD1 (6 bases). The CDR3 sequence is 16 residues long. The V gene lost 4 bases and the J gene lost 0 bases, with 12 bases spanning the gap. Germline CDR1 is LGHDT and CDR2 is YNNKEL (reference sequence). CDR3 bases: TGTGCCAGCAGCCCTGGACAGCCTGCAACTAATGAAAAACTGTTTTTT. Amino acids: CASSPGQPATNEKLFF.

This rearrangement joins TRBV6-2 or TRBV6-3 to TRBJ2-7; D perhaps matches TRBD2 (6 bases). This CDR3 is 13 amino acids long. Trimming took off 0 bases at V and 7 bases at J, with 10 bases between the two ends. CDR1 MNHEY and CDR2 SVGEGT come from the germline V gene. The DNA of the CDR3 is TGTGCCAGCAGTTACTCCCGCCGGGGGGAGCAGTACTTC. Protein sequence: CASSYSRRGEQYF.

The V and J genes are TRBV10-1 and TRBJ2-1; tentative D call: TRBD2 (5 bases). This CDR3 has 15 residues. Trimming stripped 2 bases from V and 0 bases from J, with 8 bases between. The V gene's germline CDR1 is WNHNN and CDR2 SYGVQD (reference sequence). CDR3: CASSEEGLSYNEQFF. The CDR3 DNA follows: TGCGCCAGCAGTGAGGAGGGCCTCTCCTACAATGAGCAGTTCTTC.

The chain recombines TRBV6-5 with TRBJ2-3; D may be TRBD2 (6 bases). This CDR3 has 14 residues. CDR1 is MNHEY, CDR2 SVGAGI, per germline. V was cut by 4 bases and J by 0 bases, with 8 bases left in between. As DNA, the CDR3 is TGTGCCAGCAGTTTGGGGACTAGCACAGATACGCAGTATTTT. Residues: CASSLGTSTDTQYF.

J is TRBJ2-1 and V is TRBV28; 7 positions match TRBD2. From germline, CDR1 is MDHEN and CDR2 SYDVKM. The CDR3 extends over 13 amino acids. Trimming cost V 4 bases and J 6 bases; bases outside gene matches: 3. Written as DNA, the CDR3 is TGTGCCAGCAGTTCCGGGACTATCAATGAGCAGTTCTTC. Its translation: CASSSGTINEQFF.

Concerning this clone: A much larger clone is a single base away; this may be a read error. The sample carries other DNA sequences with the same CDR3. The chain has TRBV7-2 and TRBJ2-2; 8 positions agree with TRBD1. The CDR3 spans 15 residues. Germline CDR1 is SGHTA and CDR2 is FQGNSA. Trimming removed 4 bases from V and 1 base from J; junction bases left unmatched: 2. CDR3 nucleotides: TGTGCCAGCAGCTCCGGACAGGGGAACACCGGGGAGCTGTTTTTT. Its protein product is CASSSGQGNTGELFF.

The chain joins TRBV19 to TRBJ2-6, with 9 bases fitting TRBD2. CDR3 length: 19 amino acids. Germline V gene sequence: CDR1 LNHDA, CDR2 SQIVND (reference sequence). The V and J ends lost 4 bases and 0 bases, in that order; junction bases with no gene match: 10. Here the CDR3 DNA reads TGTGCCAGTAGTACCCAACCGGGACTAGCAGACTCTGGGGCCAACGTCCTGACTTTC. As protein: CASSTQPGLADSGANVLTF.

The rearrangement joins TRBV7-9 to TRBJ1-4, with 9 bases that match TRBD1. CDR1 is SEHNR and CDR2 is FQNEAQ in the germline V gene (reference sequence). V dropped 0 bases and J dropped 5; count of bases not matched to a gene: 13. The CDR3 length is 19 residues. The CDR3 loop is CASSLAAGTGYSRNEKLFF. Here the CDR3 DNA reads TGTGCCAGCAGCTTAGCGGCTGGGACAGGGTACTCTCGCAATGAAAAACTGTTTTTT.

The CDR3 region has the DNA TGTGCCATCAGTGCGGTAGCTACTTCACCCCTCCACTTT. Its translation: CAISAVATSPLHF. The chain couples TRBV10-3 to TRBJ1-6; D not resolved. The CDR3 has 13 residues. V lost 4 bases and J 9 bases, leaving 10 bases between the germline ends. The germline V gene has CDR1 ENHRY and CDR2 SYGVKD.

The V gene is TRBV28, the J gene TRBJ2-1; 7 bases line up with TRBD2. Trimming cost V 4 bases and J 8 bases; bases outside gene matches: 5. This CDR3 has 13 amino acids. Germline V CDR1 and CDR2: MDHEN, SYDVKM. In DNA, the CDR3 is TGTGCCAGCAGTTGGGGGAGGGAGGATGAGCAGTTCTTC. Amino acids: CASSWGREDEQFF.

This CDR3 is CASSPGLNTEAFF. Written as DNA, the CDR3 is TGTGCCAGCAGCCCAGGTTTGAACACTGAAGCTTTCTTT. The chain links TRBV6-5 to TRBJ1-1, with D unclear. This CDR3 comprises 13 residues. V dropped 6 bases and J dropped 0 bases, with 8 bases sitting between them. The germline gives CDR1 MNHEY, CDR2 SVGAGI.

This chain uses TRBV14 with TRBJ2-6; 9 bases are shared with TRBD1. Unmatched junction bases numbered 10, after V lost 5 bases and J lost 2 bases. This CDR3 is built from 18 residues. Germline lookup yields CDR1 SGHDN and CDR2 FVKESK. In DNA form, the CDR3 reads TGTGCCAGCAGCAGCACGGGGGGACAGGGCCCTGGGGCCAACGTCCTGACTTTC. As protein: CASSSTGGQGPGANVLTF. The full variable domain, rest sourced from reference TRBV14 and TRBJ2-6, is EAGVTQFPSHSVIEKGQTVTLRCDPISGHDNLYWYRRVMGKEIKFLLHFVKESKQDESGMPNNRFLAERTGGTYSTLKVQPAELEDSGVYFCASSSTGGQGPGANVLTFGAGSRLTVL.

The chain recombines TRBV5-4 with TRBJ1-1; 7 bases agree with TRBD1. The CDR3 totals 13 residues. Germline V lookup: CDR1 SGHNT, CDR2 YYREEE (reference sequence). V lost 0 bases and J lost 9; bases outside the gene matches: 5. The CDR3 here is CASSLAGTEKAFF. CDR3 bases: TGTGCCAGCAGCTTGGCGGGGACAGAAAAAGCTTTCTTT.

The J gene is TRBJ2-1, the V gene TRBV7-2; perhaps TRBD2 as D (5 bases). CDR1 is SGHTA, CDR2 FQGNSA, per germline. V lost 2 bases, J lost 5 bases, and 25 bases lay in between. The CDR3 totals 19 residues. DNA for the CDR3: TGTGCCAGCAGCTTACATCCGAGGCACATGCTAAGGGAGAACAATGAGCAGTTCTTC. Translating gives CASSLHPRHMLRENNEQFF.

V gene TRBV7-9 combines with J gene TRBJ1-1, with D possibly matching TRBD1 (6 bases). CDR3 length: 14 residues. Trimming shortened V by 2 bases and J by 1 base, and 8 bases separated the two germline ends. The germline V gene encodes CDR1 SEHNR and CDR2 FQNEAQ (reference sequence). Here the CDR3 reads CASSLQQGNTEAFF. CDR3 DNA: TGTGCCAGCAGCTTACAACAGGGGAACACTGAAGCTTTCTTT.

In its sample, this clone was seen a few times. This chain links TRBV10-2 with TRBJ1-6; tentative D call: TRBD1 (6 bases). The CDR3 has 14 residues. V was trimmed by 7 bases and J by 7 bases, leaving 14 bases between them. Germline values: CDR1 WSHSY, CDR2 SAAADI. CDR3 coding DNA: TGCGCCAGCAACACCGGGACACGGAATTCACCCCTCCACTTT. It yields the protein CASNTGTRNSPLHF.